The clone carrying this TCR beta chain appeared many times. The data derive from a study of identical twins. Germline V gene data show CDR1 as MGHRA and CDR2 as YSYEKL. The V gene lost 0 bases and the J gene lost 7 bases, with 13 bases spanning the gap. The CDR3 has 15 residues. TCRdb itself ran the 5' RACE reads through MiXCR, one entry per CDR3 protein. The sample has 250,000 or so distinct CDR3 sequences; around 7.6% are singletons. This sample was also put to use in a study of yellow fever vaccine responses in identical twins.

Input material: CD8+ T cells sorted from blood. V and J are TRBV4-1 and TRBJ1-5; D gene uncertain. This receptor was taken from a woman in her late teens or twenties in good health. The CDR3 DNA is TGCGCCAGCAGCCAAGATGTAGGAGGGCGGCAGCCCCAGCATTTT. Residues: CASSQDVGGRQPQHF.